In this sample, the clone carrying this TCR beta chain turned up a few times. The V gene lost 0 bases and the J gene lost 7 bases, with 12 bases spanning the gap. The CDR3 covers 15 residues. Germline CDR1 reads SGHTA; CDR2 reads FQGNSA. These data come from a study of blood T cell repertoires in COVID-19. Background on the study: The United States, Italy and Spain supplied acute and convalescent COVID-19 samples. The analysed material was cDNA or gDNA that came from T cells, B-cell-depleted T cells, or PBMCs.

Original data processing: Estimates of nucleated cell counts were drawn from the amplification of reference gene primers. Only in-frame clones appear in the TCRdb table, and some are missing; sequencing was by immunoSEQ multiplex PCR. That table furnishes V, J and clone size, whereas the DNA furnished D and trimming. The repertoire holds some 220,000 clones, with over 70% as singletons. Sequenced: peripheral blood. This clonotype was obtained from a woman in her sixties or seventies with acute or convalescent COVID-19. The gene calls are TRBV7-2 and TRBJ1-4; maybe TRBD1 (5 bases). The DNA for the CDR3 is TGTGCCAGCAGCTTAGCTCGGGGGTTAGGTGAAAAACTGTTTTTT. It yields the protein CASSLARGLGEKLFF.